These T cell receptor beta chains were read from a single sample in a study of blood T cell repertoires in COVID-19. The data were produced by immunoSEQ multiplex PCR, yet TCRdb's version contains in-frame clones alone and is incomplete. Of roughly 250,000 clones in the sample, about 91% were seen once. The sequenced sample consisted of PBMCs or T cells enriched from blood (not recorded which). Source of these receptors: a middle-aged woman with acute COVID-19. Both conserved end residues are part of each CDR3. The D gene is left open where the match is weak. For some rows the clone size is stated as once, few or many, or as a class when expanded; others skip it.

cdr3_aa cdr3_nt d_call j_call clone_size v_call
CASSIGTGGAGYGYTF TGTGCCAGTAGTATAGGGACAGGGGGCGCAGGTTACGGCTACACCTTC TRBD1 TRBJ1-2 - TRBV19
CASSQDPSGKFTDTQYF TGTGCCAGCAGCCAAGATCCTAGCGGGAAGTTCACAGATACGCAGTATTTT TRBD2 TRBJ2-3 - TRBV4-2
CASSHQGEEPYEQYF TGTGCCAGCAGCCATCAGGGGGAAGAACCCTACGAGCAGTACTTC TRBD1 TRBJ2-7 - TRBV16
CASSLEGLVGPTHF TGTGCCAGCAGCTTAGAGGGGCTGGTCGGTCCCACACACTTC - TRBJ2-7 few TRBV11-2
CASSLMRDSFYGYTF TGTGCCAGCAGCTTGATGAGGGACAGCTTTTATGGCTACACCTTC TRBD1 TRBJ1-2 - TRBV5-5
CASIPQIGLAGGGAGELFF TGTGCCAGTATTCCCCAAATCGGACTAGCGGGAGGTGGGGCCGGGGAGCTGTTTTTT TRBD2 TRBJ2-2 - TRBV19
CASSSGSAGRGYTF TGTGCCAGCAGCTCCGGATCCGCCGGGAGAGGCTACACCTTC - TRBJ1-2 once TRBV5-4
CASRATGTRAETQYF TGCGCCAGCAGGGCCACCGGGACACGGGCAGAGACCCAGTACTTC - TRBJ2-5 once TRBV5-1
CASSTAPETGLGTEAFF TGCGCCAGCAGCACAGCACCTGAGACAGGACTAGGCACTGAAGCTTTCTTT - TRBJ1-1 - TRBV4-3
CASSTGGGLGNTIYF TGTGCCAGCAGCACCGGGGGAGGGTTGGGAAACACCATATATTTT - TRBJ1-3 - TRBV9
CASGGQGGSQPQHF TGTGCCAGTGGGGGACAGGGTGGAAGTCAGCCCCAGCATTTT TRBD1 TRBJ1-5 - TRBV19
CASSQDGGTRRNEQFF TGCGCCAGCAGCCAAGATGGGGGGACTAGGAGAAATGAGCAGTTCTTC TRBD2 TRBJ2-1 - TRBV4-1
CASSEGGQGAGAIETQYF TGTGCCAGCAGTGAAGGGGGACAGGGGGCAGGGGCAATCGAGACCCAGTACTTC TRBD1 TRBJ2-5 - TRBV2
CASSPVRSGIGNYGYTF TGTGCCAGCAGCCCGGTACGGTCAGGGATAGGAAACTATGGCTACACCTTC - TRBJ1-2 - TRBV28
CASSYSGGPGGRSYEQYF TGTGCCAGCAGTTACTCTGGGGGACCGGGAGGCCGCTCCTACGAGCAGTACTTC TRBD2 TRBJ2-7 - TRBV6-2/TRBV6-3
CASSQAGGSSYNEQFF TGTGCCAGCAGCCAGGCAGGGGGAAGCTCCTACAATGAGCAGTTCTTC TRBD1 TRBJ2-1 - TRBV14
CASSFGTSGTGISETQYF TGCGCCAGCAGCTTTGGGACTAGCGGGACCGGAATCTCTGAGACCCAGTACTTC TRBD2 TRBJ2-5 once TRBV5-1
CATSDTRTTQSSIQYF TGTGCCACCAGTGACACAAGGACAACCCAGTCATCCATTCAGTACTTC - TRBJ2-4 - TRBV24-1
CAVKQGINSNQPQHF TGTGCCGTTAAACAGGGAATTAATAGCAATCAGCCCCAGCATTTT - TRBJ1-5 - TRBV19
CASSMLSSYNSPLHF TGTGCCAGCAGTATGTTGAGCTCCTATAATTCACCCCTCCACTTT - TRBJ1-6 few TRBV27
CASSLSPVPDTQYF TGTGCCAGCAGCTTATCCCCAGTTCCAGATACGCAGTATTTT - TRBJ2-3 - TRBV7-3
CASSWETYSNQPQHF TGTGCCAGCAGTTGGGAGACGTATAGCAATCAGCCCCAGCATTTT - TRBJ1-5 once TRBV28
CASSLFHTRYSYNSPLHF TGTGCCAGCAGTTTATTTCATACGCGATACTCCTATAATTCACCCCTCCACTTT - TRBJ1-6 - TRBV27
CASRTSGMGETQYF TGCGCCAGCAGGACTAGCGGGATGGGAGAGACCCAGTACTTC TRBD2 TRBJ2-5 - TRBV10-2
CASSAAGDSSYEQYF TGTGCCAGTAGTGCCGCCGGGGATAGCTCCTACGAGCAGTACTTC - TRBJ2-7 - TRBV19
CASLDSLNTEAFF TGTGCCAGCCTCGACAGTCTGAACACTGAAGCTTTCTTT - TRBJ1-1 - TRBV6-5
CASSPDRARGNTIYF TGTGCCAGCTCACCAGACAGGGCTAGAGGAAACACCATATATTTT TRBD1 TRBJ1-3 - TRBV18
CASSLARGLNEQFF TGCGCCAGCAGCTTGGCCAGGGGGCTGAATGAGCAGTTCTTC TRBD1 TRBJ2-1 - TRBV5-1
CSASRKQGATDTQYF TGCAGTGCTAGTCGGAAGCAGGGGGCCACAGATACGCAGTATTTT TRBD1 TRBJ2-3 - TRBV20-1
CASSYVVGAGTGTEAFF TGTGCCAGCAGTTACGTAGTTGGGGCAGGGACTGGCACTGAAGCTTTCTTT - TRBJ1-1 once TRBV6-2/TRBV6-3
CASSVGAAANYGYTF TGTGCCAGCAGCGTAGGGGCAGCAGCTAACTATGGCTACACCTTC - TRBJ1-2 - TRBV9
CASSILVQGNYEQYF TGTGCCAGTAGTATTTTAGTTCAGGGCAACTACGAGCAGTACTTC - TRBJ2-7 - TRBV19
CASSPRTEAFF TGTGCCAGCAGCCCCCGGACTGAAGCTTTCTTT - TRBJ1-1 - TRBV7-6
CASSMDRDYGYTF TGTGCCAGTAGTATGGACAGGGACTATGGCTACACCTTC TRBD1 TRBJ1-2 - TRBV19
CAWSVTTQETQYF TGTGCCTGGAGTGTGACAACCCAAGAGACCCAGTACTTC - TRBJ2-5 - TRBV30
CANGGAGNTIYF TGTGCCAACGGGGGTGCTGGAAACACCATATATTTT - TRBJ1-3 - TRBV12-3/TRBV12-4
CASSLVRDEQFF TGTGCCAGCAGCTTAGTACGGGATGAGCAGTTCTTC - TRBJ2-1 - TRBV7-6
CAWTQGPTEAFF TGTGCCTGGACACAGGGGCCCACTGAAGCTTTCTTT TRBD1 TRBJ1-1 - TRBV30
CASSPRPGLGLRVPQYF TGTGCCAGCAGCCCACGGCCGGGACTGGGTTTGCGGGTGCCCCAGTACTTC - TRBJ2-5 - TRBV7-9
CASSSQTGYGYTF TGTGCCAGCAGCTCTCAGACAGGCTATGGCTACACCTTC - TRBJ1-2 - TRBV7-9
CASSADRASAQAFF TGTGCCAGCAGCGCAGACAGGGCTTCAGCTCAGGCTTTCTTT TRBD1 TRBJ1-1 - TRBV5-5
CASSLAGQGFGGELFF TGTGCCAGTAGTTTGGCGGGACAGGGGTTTGGCGGGGAGCTGTTTTTT TRBD1 TRBJ2-2 once TRBV19
CASRTGQGDTEAFF TGTGCCAGCAGAACGGGACAGGGGGACACTGAAGCTTTCTTT TRBD1 TRBJ1-1 - TRBV7-9
CATSREGFGGRRETQYF TGTGCCACCAGCAGAGAGGGATTTGGCGGGAGGAGGGAGACCCAGTACTTC TRBD2 TRBJ2-5 - TRBV15
CASSLRRAVQETQYF TGTGCCAGCAGTTTAAGGCGGGCGGTACAAGAGACCCAGTACTTC - TRBJ2-5 - TRBV28
CASRTTGGLYEQYF TGTGCCAGCAGGACTACAGGGGGCTTGTACGAGCAGTACTTC TRBD1 TRBJ2-7 - TRBV5-8
CASSRDVRDRGWTPDFYGYTF TGTGCCAGTAGTAGGGACGTGCGGGACAGGGGCTGGACACCTGACTTCTATGGCTACACCTTC TRBD1 TRBJ1-2 - TRBV19